A selection of T cell receptor beta chains follows, all from one sample in a study of T cells in Graves' hyperthyroidism and ophthalmopathy. From the multiplex PCR reads, TCRdb called clonotypes with MiXCR, one entry per CDR3 protein. The sample shows approximately 620,000 distinct CDR3 sequences, around 14% of them seen only once. Source material: blood. Receptors were obtained from a woman younger than 45 with Graves' hyperthyroidism that later progressed to Graves' ophthalmopathy. Each CDR3 is given with its conserved first and last residue. A D gene is named only where the DNA matches it firmly. Clone size is given for some rows only: seen once, a few or many times, or a class if the clone is expanded.

D gene	V gene	J gene	clone size	CDR3 protein	CDR3 DNA
NA	TRBV4-2	TRBJ1-1	NA	CASSQDRWSTEAFF	TGTGCCAGCAGCCAAGATAGGTGGAGTACTGAAGCTTTCTTT
NA	TRBV12-3/TRBV12-4	TRBJ2-4	many	CASSHLTRNIQYF	TGTGCCAGCAGCCATCTCACTAGAAACATTCAGTACTTC
NA	TRBV5-1	TRBJ2-3	many	CASSLGDTSRDTQYF	TGCGCCAGCAGCTTGGGGGACACTAGCAGAGATACGCAGTATTTT
TRBD1	TRBV6-1	TRBJ1-4	many	CASSEVGTGGEKLFF	TGTGCCAGCAGTGAAGTCGGGACAGGGGGGGAAAAACTGTTTTTT
TRBD1	TRBV19	TRBJ1-2	NA	CASSIVGTAYGYTF	TGTGCCAGTAGTATAGTGGGGACAGCCTATGGCTACACCTTC
NA	TRBV19	TRBJ2-1	many	CASSIRFGGGNYNEQFF	TGTGCCAGTAGTATAAGGTTTGGGGGAGGAAACTACAATGAGCAGTTCTTC
TRBD1	TRBV5-1	TRBJ2-5	NA	CASSLGRGQVVETQYF	TGCGCCAGCAGCTTGGGCAGGGGGCAGGTTGTGGAGACCCAGTACTTC
NA	TRBV14	TRBJ1-1	NA	CASSHLGLDGSEAFF	TGTGCCAGCAGTCACTTGGGCCTCGACGGCTCTGAAGCTTTCTTT
NA	TRBV27	TRBJ2-3	few	CASASRMGQSTDTQYF	TGTGCCAGCGCATCGCGGATGGGACAAAGCACAGATACGCAGTATTTT
TRBD2	TRBV5-6	TRBJ2-3	NA	CVSGGLAGSTDTQYF	TGTGTCAGCGGGGGACTAGCGGGATCCACAGATACGCAGTATTTT
TRBD1	TRBV24-1	TRBJ1-3	few	CASQQGTGNTIYF	TGTGCCAGCCAACAGGGGACTGGAAACACCATATATTTT
NA	TRBV2	TRBJ1-1	many	CAGNREVTEAFF	TGTGCCGGAAACAGGGAGGTAACTGAAGCTTTCTTT
TRBD1	TRBV28	TRBJ2-7	many	CASRWTGQSYEQYF	TGTGCCAGCAGGTGGACAGGACAGTCCTACGAGCAGTACTTC
NA	TRBV12-3/TRBV12-4	TRBJ1-5	many	CASSLAGRASQPQHF	TGTGCCAGCAGTTTAGCAGGCAGGGCGAGTCAGCCCCAGCATTTT
NA	TRBV15	TRBJ2-5	many	CATSRDPQQQETQYF	TGTGCCACCAGCAGAGATCCCCAACAGCAAGAGACCCAGTACTTC
TRBD2	TRBV28	TRBJ2-7	many	CASSLAGAQSYEQYF	TGTGCCAGCAGTTTAGCGGGAGCCCAATCCTACGAGCAGTACTTC
NA	TRBV7-6	TRBJ1-1	many	CASTRTENTEAFF	TGTGCCAGCACCCGGACGGAGAACACTGAAGCTTTCTTT
NA	TRBV27	TRBJ1-2	many	CASSYSSSDGYTF	TGTGCCAGCAGTTACTCCTCATCCGATGGCTACACCTTC
NA	TRBV9	TRBJ2-2	NA	CASSVEGGGELFF	TGTGCCAGCAGCGTAGAGGGTGGCGGGGAGCTGTTTTTT
NA	TRBV28	TRBJ2-1	NA	CASSSPHSGGSYNEQFF	TGTGCCAGCAGTTCTCCCCATAGCGGAGGCTCCTACAATGAGCAGTTCTTC
TRBD1	TRBV5-1	TRBJ1-1	NA	CASSHGTGGTEAFF	TGCGCCAGCAGCCACGGGACAGGGGGGACTGAAGCTTTCTTT
TRBD1	TRBV29-1	TRBJ1-2	NA	CSVETGANYGYTF	TGCAGCGTTGAAACAGGGGCCAACTATGGCTACACCTTC
NA	TRBV4-1	TRBJ1-2	few	CASSHPRFEDSPLWHGYTF	TGCGCCAGCAGCCACCCTCGATTTGAGGACAGCCCTCTCTGGCATGGCTACACCTTC
NA	TRBV28	TRBJ1-2	many	CASSLTRDPGYTF	TGTGCCAGCAGTTTAACACGGGATCCTGGCTACACCTTC
NA	TRBV3-1	TRBJ2-7	many	CASSQGTGLVVGEQYF	TGTGCCAGCAGCCAAGGCACGGGACTCGTGGTGGGCGAGCAGTACTTC
TRBD1	TRBV24-1	TRBJ1-2	many	CATSDPRDRGTNYGYTF	TGTGCCACCAGTGATCCTCGGGACAGGGGAACTAACTATGGCTACACCTTC
TRBD1	TRBV29-1	TRBJ1-1	NA	CSVGQGSTEAFF	TGCAGCGTTGGACAGGGCTCGACTGAAGCTTTCTTT
NA	TRBV4-3	TRBJ1-4	many	CASSQDWGASATNEKLFF	TGCGCCAGCAGCCAAGATTGGGGGGCATCTGCAACTAATGAAAAACTGTTTTTT
NA	TRBV11-3	TRBJ2-2	NA	CASSSGGPGELFF	TGTGCCAGCAGCTCTGGCGGGCCCGGGGAGCTGTTTTTT
NA	TRBV19	TRBJ2-7	NA	CATSVGGYEQYF	TGTGCCACATCCGTAGGGGGGTACGAGCAGTACTTC
NA	TRBV28	TRBJ1-1	many	CASSLQGSLMNTEAFF	TGTGCCAGCAGTTTGCAGGGGTCCCTTATGAACACTGAAGCTTTCTTT
NA	TRBV4-1	TRBJ2-5	NA	CASSQDGGPQETQYF	TGCGCCAGCAGCCAAGATGGGGGACCACAAGAGACCCAGTACTTC
TRBD1	TRBV30	TRBJ1-1	NA	CAWTGGRGTEAFF	TGTGCCTGGACAGGGGGCCGAGGCACTGAAGCTTTCTTT
TRBD1	TRBV9	TRBJ2-3	few	CASSATGDADTQYF	TGTGCCAGCAGCGCTACAGGGGATGCAGATACGCAGTATTTT
TRBD1	TRBV6-1	TRBJ1-1	many	CASSPGQGGDTEAFF	TGTGCCAGCAGTCCGGGACAGGGAGGCGACACTGAAGCTTTCTTT
NA	TRBV3-1	TRBJ1-5	many	CASSQDRGLGGQPQHF	TGTGCCAGCAGCCAGGACCGGGGCCTCGGCGGGCAGCCCCAGCATTTT
TRBD2	TRBV9	TRBJ2-5	many	CASSVDPSGRETQYF	TGTGCCAGCAGCGTAGATCCTAGCGGGAGGGAGACCCAGTACTTC